These 26 T cell receptor beta chains were all obtained from the same sample, sequenced in a study of blood T cells in healthy people across ages. The second PCR ran roughly 6 to 11 cycles with a sample-barcoded 5' primer and J-beta primers. One entry per CDR3 protein, called by TCRdb with MiXCR from the 5' RACE reads. This sample has 1.5 million to 2 million distinct CDR3 sequences, with roughly 28% found just once. What was sequenced was blood. The receptors were sampled from a woman aged 25 to 39 in good health.

There are many counts of this clonotype. At one boundary the junction diverges from the germline segment, which might be a read error. This rearrangement joins TRBV5-1 to TRBJ2-6, with D tentatively TRBD1 (5 bases). The CDR3 is 15 residues long. Germline V gene lookup returns CDR1 SGHRS and CDR2 YFSETQ. DNA for the CDR3: TGTGCCAGCAGTTTTCAGGGCTCTGGGGCCAACGTCCTGACTTTC. It is translated as CASSFQGSGANVLTF.

The chain employs TRBV12-3 or TRBV12-4 and TRBJ1-1; TRBD1 might be the D (5 bases). V lost 6 bases to trimming and J lost 0 bases, with 11 bases between them. The CDR3 is made up of 14 amino acids. Written as DNA, the CDR3 is TGTGCCAGCAGGGACGGGACCCTGAACACTGAAGCTTTCTTT. This gives the protein CASRDGTLNTEAFF.

V and J are TRBV29-1 and TRBJ1-2; no definite D call. V lost 3 bases and J 7 bases, leaving 15 bases between the germline ends. The CDR3 totals 13 residues. The germline gives CDR1 SQVTM, CDR2 ANQGSEA. The CDR3 DNA reads TGCAGCGTTGATCGGGCAAGGGAATTTGGCTACACCTTC. It codes for CSVDRAREFGYTF.

Regarding this clonotype: This could be a read error, since a much larger clone is one nucleotide away. J is TRBJ2-5 and V is TRBV15, with no clear D. Trimming took off 1 base at V and 2 bases at J, with 11 bases between the two ends. Germline-derived CDR1 and CDR2 are LNHNV and YYDKDF (reference sequence). The CDR3 sequence is 15 residues long. The CDR3 loop is CATSRGLVGQETQYF. The CDR3 nucleotides are TGTGCCACCAGCAGAGGGCTAGTGGGACAAGAGACCCAGTACTTC.

J is TRBJ2-2 and V is TRBV27; D could derive from TRBD1 or TRBD2 (7 bases each). The CDR3 contains 17 residues. Germline CDR1 reads MNHEY; CDR2 reads SMNVEV (reference sequence). V lost 5 bases and J lost 2, with 18 bases in between. CDR3 in DNA: TGTGCCAGCAGTCCCCCAGCGGGACAGAAAAACACCGGGGAGCTGTTTTTT. Translated, it gives CASSPPAGQKNTGELFF.

Notes on this clonotype: The junction departs from the called germline gene at one end, perhaps through a read error. The chain uses TRBV20-1 and TRBJ2-1; D possibly corresponds to TRBD2 (5 bases). Germline lookup yields CDR1 DFQATT and CDR2 SNEGSKA (reference sequence). This CDR3 spans 13 amino acids. The DNA of the CDR3 is TGCGGTGCTCACCGGAAGGATGAGGGCCTACAGTTCTTC. It specifies CGAHRKDEGLQFF.

The V gene is TRBV20-1, the J gene TRBJ2-3; D may be TRBD2 (6 bases). The CDR3 length is 14 residues. Germline CDR1 is DFQATT and CDR2 is SNEGSKA (reference sequence). V was cut by 4 bases and J by 2 bases, with 13 bases left in between. CDR3 sequence (DNA): TGCAGTGCTAACGCGGACTATTTCACAGATACGCAGTATTTT. This sequence encodes CSANADYFTDTQYF.

This clonotype was seen many times. The chain employs TRBV10-3 and TRBJ2-1, with a possible D match to TRBD2 (6 bases). With 6 bases removed from V and 6 bases from J, the gap between germline ends came to 18 bases. The length of the CDR3 is 15 residues. Germline assignment: CDR1 ENHRY and CDR2 SYGVKD. The CDR3 DNA sequence: TGTGCCATCAGAAGTTCGACCGGGACTTTCAATGAGCAGTTCTTC. Translation gives CAIRSSTGTFNEQFF.

This clonotype has more than one count but fewer than ten. J is TRBJ2-1 and V is TRBV6-1, with D unclear. The CDR3 runs 13 residues. The germline CDR1 and CDR2 sequences are MNHNS and SASEGT. The V and J ends lost 4 bases and 1 base respectively, with 5 bases between them. Written as DNA, the CDR3 is TGTGCCAGCAGTGCAATATCCTACAATGAGCAGTTCTTC. This encodes CASSAISYNEQFF.

This chain connects TRBV7-2 to TRBJ1-1; unclear D gene. CDR1 is SGHTA, CDR2 FQGNSA, per germline. CDR3 length equals 12 residues. Trimming left V 6 bases short and J 3 bases short, with 8 bases between. This CDR3 is CASRTGDTEAFF. The CDR3 DNA reads as TGTGCCAGCAGGACGGGAGACACTGAAGCTTTCTTT. Looking up the rest from reference TRBV7-2 and TRBJ1-1 gives the full variable domain: GAGVSQSPSNKVTEKGKDVELRCDPISGHTALYWYRQSLGQGLEFLIYFQGNSAPDKSGLPSDRFSAERTGGSVSTLTIQRTQQEDSAVYLCASRTGDTEAFFGQGTRLTVV.

There are many counts of this clonotype. V is TRBV7-2 and J is TRBJ2-2; D unclear. Trimming took 6 bases from V and 1 from J, leaving 9 bases between them. In germline, CDR1 is SGHTA, CDR2 FQGNSA. This CDR3 has 14 amino acids. CDR3 coding DNA: TGTGCCAGCAGAGTACTCCTGAACACCGGGGAGCTGTTTTTT. Amino acid sequence: CASRVLLNTGELFF.

This clonotype was seen more than once but under ten times. The V call is TRBV9, the J call TRBJ2-1; 9 nucleotides align to TRBD2. Per germline, CDR1 SGDLS and CDR2 YYNGEE. Unmatched junction bases numbered 7, after V lost 3 bases and J lost 6 bases. This CDR3 region has 15 residues. In nucleotides, the CDR3 is TGTGCCAGCAGCGATGATAGCGGGAGTGGCAATGAGCAGTTCTTC. Residues: CASSDDSGSGNEQFF.

The gene calls are TRBV20-1 and TRBJ1-5, with a possible D match to TRBD1 (5 bases). The germline V gene has CDR1 DFQATT and CDR2 SNEGSKA (reference sequence). This CDR3 is 13 amino acids long. Trimming shortened V by 3 bases and J by 6 bases, and 12 bases separated the two germline ends. Here the CDR3 DNA reads TGCAGTGCTAGTTTAGGGGTAGGTCAGCCCCAGCATTTT. Translating it yields CSASLGVGQPQHF.

Worth noting for this clonotype: A much larger clone differs from this one at a single base, so this may be a read error. CDR3 protein: CVSSPGTGDHTQYF. The CDR3 DNA reads as TGTGTCAGCAGTCCCGGGACAGGGGATCATACGCAGTATTTT. The chain employs TRBV7-2 and TRBJ2-3; 10 bases agree with TRBD1. The CDR3 totals 14 residues. The germline V gene encodes CDR1 SGHTA and CDR2 FQGNSA.

In DNA, the CDR3 is TGCAGTGCTAGAGAGCCGGGGGCAAAGCGGGAGACCCAGTACTTC. It codes for CSAREPGAKRETQYF. This chain connects TRBV20-1 to TRBJ2-5; D may match TRBD1 or TRBD2 (6 bases each). Trimming removed 0 bases at V and 5 bases at J, with 16 bases between. The V gene's germline CDR1 is DFQATT and CDR2 SNEGSKA (reference sequence). The length of the CDR3 is 15 residues.

The chain employs TRBV13 and TRBJ2-5; 11 nucleotides line up with TRBD2. V lost 5 bases, J lost 11 bases, and 22 bases stayed unmatched. From germline, CDR1 is PRHDT and CDR2 FYEKMQ (reference sequence). The CDR3 is made up of 18 amino acids. This chain's CDR3 is CASSRGTSGKGGRNEQYF. CDR3 in DNA: TGTGCCAGCAGCCGCGGGACTAGCGGAAAAGGGGGAAGAAATGAGCAGTACTTC.

A note on this clonotype: A much larger clone lies a single base off, so this may be a read error. The rearrangement links TRBV9 to TRBJ2-4; no clear D gene. The DNA matches TRBJ2-7 better at its end, which makes the J call doubtful. CDR1 and CDR2 from the germline V gene are SGDLS and YYNGEE. This CDR3 is built from 15 residues. The CDR3 nucleotides are TGTGCCAGCAGCATAGATGTCGGCCCAACCTACGAGCAGTACTTC. It is translated as CASSIDVGPTYEQYF.

This clonotype has just one count. The chain has TRBV30 and TRBJ2-7; 7 bases match TRBD2. CDR1 and CDR2 from the germline V gene are GTSNPN and SVGIG (reference sequence). The CDR3 is made up of 15 amino acids. With V trimmed by 0 bases and J by 1 base, 6 bases remained unmatched. The CDR3 spells CAWSVSQRGSYEQYF. The CDR3 DNA reads TGTGCCTGGAGTGTCAGCCAGCGGGGTTCCTACGAGCAGTACTTC. The whole variable domain, filled in from reference TRBV30 and TRBJ2-7, reads SQTIHQWPATLVQPVGSPLSLECTVEGTSNPNLYWYRQAAGRGLQLLFYSVGIGQISSEVPQNLSASRPQDRQFILSSKKLLLSDSGFYLCAWSVSQRGSYEQYFGPGTRLTVT.

In this sample, this clonotype turned up a few times. Possible read error: a much larger clone is one base away. The genes are TRBV29-1 and TRBJ2-7; TRBD1 matches at 8 bases. The junction had 8 bases not matched to a gene; V was cut back by 6 bases and J by 1 base. CDR1 and CDR2 (germline): SQVTM, ANQGSEA. This CDR3 contains 14 residues. The CDR3 region has the DNA TGCAGCGTGGACGGGGACAGGCATTCCTACGAGCAGTACTTC. Its translation is CSVDGDRHSYEQYF.

The sample holds many counts of this clonotype. The V and J genes are TRBV10-1 and TRBJ2-1, with 14 bases identical to TRBD2. The V segment lost 2 bases and the J segment 7 bases; nucleotides outside the gene matches: 4. CDR3 size: 16 residues. Germline V gene sequence: CDR1 WNHNN, CDR2 SYGVQD (reference sequence). CDR3 coding DNA: TGCGCCAGCAGTGAGGGGACTAGCGGGAGATGGAATGAGCAGTTCTTC. It encodes CASSEGTSGRWNEQFF.

The table lists this clonotype with many counts. This rearrangement joins TRBV7-2 to TRBJ2-7; 9 bases are shared with TRBD2. There are 15 residues in the CDR3. Trimming cost V 4 bases and J 7 bases; bases outside gene matches: 11. CDR1 is SGHTA and CDR2 is FQGNSA in the germline V gene. The CDR3 region is CASSSTGLAAGEQYF. The CDR3 coding sequence is TGTGCCAGCAGCTCCACGGGACTAGCCGCCGGGGAGCAGTACTTC.

The chain joins TRBV5-1 to TRBJ2-5; TRBD1 matches at 10 bases. There are 16 residues in the CDR3. Germline CDR1 and CDR2: SGHRS and YFSETQ. The junction had 7 bases not matched to a gene; V was cut back by 4 bases and J by 1 base. CDR3 nucleotide sequence: TGCGCCAGCAGCCCGGGACAGGGGCCAACCCAAGAGACCCAGTACTTC. Encoded protein: CASSPGQGPTQETQYF. The whole variable domain, filled in from reference TRBV5-1 and TRBJ2-5, reads KAGVTQTPRYLIKTRGQQVTLSCSPISGHRSVSWYQQTPGQGLQFLFEYFSETQRNKGNFPGRFSGRQFSNSRSEMNVSTLELGDSALYLCASSPGQGPTQETQYFGPGTRLLVL.

The table lists this clonotype with a few counts. The rearrangement links TRBV6-1 to TRBJ1-5; TRBD1 might be the D (6 bases). This CDR3 comprises 13 residues. V was clipped by 8 bases and J by 7 bases, with 15 bases between them. The germline V gene encodes CDR1 MNHNS and CDR2 SASEGT. CDR3 sequence: CASAGQSYQPQHF. The DNA for the CDR3 is TGTGCCAGCGCAGGACAGAGCTACCAGCCCCAGCATTTT.

This clonotype was detected only a few times. The chain is built from TRBV2 and TRBJ2-1; D call uncertain. Judging by the DNA end, TRBJ2-7 fits better; the J call may be wrong. The CDR3 is made up of 13 amino acids. The germline V gene has CDR1 SNHLY and CDR2 FYNNEI. CDR3 nucleotides: TGTGCCAGCAAAGCCCGCTCCTACAATGAGCAGTACTTC. This translates into CASKARSYNEQYF.

The table lists this clonotype with many counts. A junction boundary mismatches the germline segment, possibly from a read error. The chain has TRBV6-6 and TRBJ1-2; weak D call: TRBD1 (5 bases). CDR3 length: 15 residues. CDR1 and CDR2 (germline): MNHNY, SVGAGI (reference sequence). CDR3 amino acids: CASSNSWEGTGGYTF. DNA for the CDR3: TGTGCCAGCAGTAACTCCTGGGAGGGGACGGGCGGCTACACCTTC.

This clonotype was seen a handful of times. The genes are TRBV5-1 and TRBJ2-3; D not resolved. Germline CDR1 is SGHRS and CDR2 is YFSETQ. CDR3 length equals 17 residues. The germline V and J ends were trimmed by 0 bases and 0 bases, with 14 bases remaining between them. This chain's CDR3 is CASSLDPVGPSTDTQYF. CDR3 nucleotide sequence: TGCGCCAGCAGCTTGGATCCTGTCGGCCCTAGCACAGATACGCAGTATTTT.